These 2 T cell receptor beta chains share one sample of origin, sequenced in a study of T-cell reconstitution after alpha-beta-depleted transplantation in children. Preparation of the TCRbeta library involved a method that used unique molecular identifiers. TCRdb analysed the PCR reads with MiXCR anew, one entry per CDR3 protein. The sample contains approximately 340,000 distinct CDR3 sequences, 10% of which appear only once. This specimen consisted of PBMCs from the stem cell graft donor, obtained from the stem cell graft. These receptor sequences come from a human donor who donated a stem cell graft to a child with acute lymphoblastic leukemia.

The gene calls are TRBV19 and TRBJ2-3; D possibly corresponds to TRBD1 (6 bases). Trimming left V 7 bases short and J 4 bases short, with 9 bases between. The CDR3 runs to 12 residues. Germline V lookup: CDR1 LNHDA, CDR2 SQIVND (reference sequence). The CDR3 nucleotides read TGTGCCAGTAAACAGGGCGCAGATACGCAGTATTTT. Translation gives CASKQGADTQYF.

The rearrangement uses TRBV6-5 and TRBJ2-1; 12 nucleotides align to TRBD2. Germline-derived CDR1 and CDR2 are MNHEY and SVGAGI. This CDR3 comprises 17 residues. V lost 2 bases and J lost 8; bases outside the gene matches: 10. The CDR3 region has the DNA TGTGCCAGCAGTTACACTAACTCTAGCGGGAGGGTCCATGAGCAGTTCTTC. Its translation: CASSYTNSSGRVHEQFF.